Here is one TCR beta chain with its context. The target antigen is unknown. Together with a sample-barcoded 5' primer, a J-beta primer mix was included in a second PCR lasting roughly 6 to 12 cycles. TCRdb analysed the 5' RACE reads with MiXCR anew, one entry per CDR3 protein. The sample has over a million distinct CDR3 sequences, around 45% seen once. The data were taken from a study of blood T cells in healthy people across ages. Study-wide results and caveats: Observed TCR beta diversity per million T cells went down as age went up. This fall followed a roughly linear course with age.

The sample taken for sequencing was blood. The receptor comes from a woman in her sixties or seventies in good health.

This CDR3 reads CASSPYLPGLAEPYEQYF. The CDR3 bases are TGTGCCAGCAGCCCGTACCTCCCGGGACTAGCGGAACCCTACGAGCAGTACTTC. V gene TRBV9 combines with J gene TRBJ2-7, with TRBD2 matching over 11 bases. This CDR3 is built from 18 residues. The J segment lost 2 bases and the V segment lost 4 bases, leaving 14 bases of the junction unmatched. Germline CDR1 reads SGDLS; CDR2 reads YYNGEE.